This T cell receptor (beta chain) was sequenced in a study of multiple sclerosis patients with progressive multifocal leukoencephalopathy (dated by TCRdb to the late 2010s). About the study as a whole: The study examined peripheral T and B cells of MS patients who developed PML (4 under natalizumab, 1 after alemtuzumab) and treated patients who did not. Two natalizumab-treated patients who later developed PML were followed longitudinally from before therapy through 6 and 12 months to PML onset. The study was designed to detect JC virus-specific or public T-cell expansions arising at the time of PML onset. Results and caveats for the whole study, not just this receptor: Analysis was restricted to peripheral blood, although for natalizumab-associated PML, cerebrospinal fluid or brain lymphocytes might be more informative. Less diverse TRB repertoires in most PML patients were suggested by lower normalized Shannon entropy, whereas values near 1 were observed in the natalizumab-treated controls. Given the small, descriptive cohort, it remained unclear whether the study findings reflect JC virus infection or general immunocompromise. TRB clones with frequency above 0.5% were observed only in PML patients, but the clones expanded at PML onset were found to be already present before and during natalizumab therapy. When PML developed, neither common TRBV or TRBJ gene usage nor preferential TRBV-TRBJ pairings were detected.

Concerning this clone: Its cognate antigen has yet to be identified. The input lacks base qualities; no much larger clone sits a single base away.

Sample time point, as interpreted from the label and publication: time of PML onset. The treatment or condition label of this sample denotes: on natalizumab therapy at sampling. PML diagnosis was based on clinical and MRI findings and was confirmed by detection of JC virus DNA in cerebrospinal fluid. In the natalizumab-treated patients, PML was found to develop after between roughly 15 and 60 months of natalizumab therapy. Interferon beta had previously been received by all listed patients, and all PML patients were female. Blood samples at T3 were obtained at the time of PML onset. Ficoll-Hypaque density gradient centrifugation was used to isolate peripheral blood mononuclear cells. TRB CDR3 regions were amplified from genomic DNA with the immunoSEQ two-step multiplex PCR at survey-level depth. To estimate template counts and remove amplification bias, each PCR was spiked with synthetic inline TR CDR3 controls covering all V-J pairings. Reads were processed so that amplification and sequencing bias were reduced, and quantification was performed against synthetic TR CDR3 analogs. The published analysis was carried out like this. Raw data were processed in ImmunoSEQ Analyzer, removing out-of-frame sequences and CDR3s with stop codons, and genes were named by IMGT nomenclature. Repertoire diversity was summarized as normalized Shannon entropy, defined as 1 minus Pielou's evenness. TRB sequences were treated as identical only when sharing V gene, J gene and CDR3. Public PML clonotypes were CDR3s shared by two or more PML-onset samples but absent earlier, in controls, and in public databases. Positional CDR3 amino acid composition was analyzed in Skylign with the observed count method. Here the immuneACCESS table is served through TCRdb, limited to in-frame sequences with V and J called. Missing clones are a known gap in these copies; in checked studies unresolved V genes cover under half, and the rest lacks a known reason. The D gene and trimming were derived from the DNA, and the V and J assignments and clone size from that table. Present in this sample are more than 30,000 clones, roughly 90% of which were seen just once. About 6% of the sample is in the top ten clones.

The germline V gene (reference sequence) supplies CDR1 SGHNT and CDR2 YYREEE. V and J are truncated by 3 bases and 0 bases respectively, leaving an intervening sequence of 4 bases. The CDR3 has 12 amino acids, counting the end cysteine and phenylalanine. CDR3 DNA only is kept here, 36 bases in frame from base 1. Sequencing used PBMCs, obtained from a patient treated with natalizumab. The sequence was obtained from a woman in her forties with progressive multifocal leukoencephalopathy. The rearrangement joined TRBV5-4 to TRBJ2-7; the D gene is unclear. The nucleotide sequence is TGTGCCAGCAGCTCGACCTCCTACGAGCAGTACTTC. The encoded protein is CASSSTSYEQYF. With the rest looked up from the reference TRBV5-4 and TRBJ2-7 genes rather than sequenced, the full variable domain is ETGVTQSPTHLIKTRGQQVTLRCSSQSGHNTVSWYQQALGQGPQFIFQYYREEENGRGNFPPRFSGLQFPNYSSELNVNALELDDSALYLCASSSTSYEQYFGPGTRLTVT.